This is a list of T cell receptor beta chains from one sample in a study of T cell repertoires in cytomegalovirus infection. TCRdb independently ran MiXCR on the reads; one entry per CDR3 protein. The repertoire includes 450,000 to 550,000 distinct CDR3 sequences, 15% to 20% of them detected once, and roughly 25% sits in the top ten. Sequencing used CD8+ T cells from PBMCs. The receptors shown here come from a human donor in good health (CMV status not recorded). Some clones in this sample may be carry-over from other donors' samples. Each CDR3 is given with its conserved first and last residue.

TRBV7-8	TRBJ2-3	CASSLHGQGAIDTQYF
TRBV7-9	TRBJ2-1	CASTLQPQLQGEQFF
TRBV7-9	TRBJ2-5	CASSPANRDQETQYF
TRBV2	TRBJ2-7	CARGQPRGQYF
TRBV7-9	TRBJ1-2	CASSPRGIYGYTF
TRBV6-6	TRBJ1-1	CASSPLRDRDMNTEAFF
TRBV6-1	TRBJ1-4	CASRAEYATNEKLFF
TRBV11-1	TRBJ2-1	CASSFSGGAGNEQFF
TRBV14	TRBJ2-1	CASSLGQKGQSTNNEQFF
TRBV30	TRBJ2-5	CAWRASAQETQYF
TRBV5-4	TRBJ1-1	CASSSDLTEAFF
TRBV7-8	TRBJ2-5	CASSLVGSGGGPKTQYF
TRBV4-1	TRBJ2-7	CASSQVAGVGHEQYF
TRBV19	TRBJ1-1	CASSPNRDRTEAFF
TRBV27	TRBJ2-5	CASSLSWGIQETQYF
TRBV7-6	TRBJ2-1	CASSPTRFNEQFF
TRBV9	TRBJ1-6	CASSDEGRSNSPLHF
TRBV25-1	TRBJ2-7	CASSDLPGQESSYEQYF
TRBV29-1	TRBJ1-5	CSVAGGWNQPQHF
TRBV14	TRBJ1-5	CASSLKGAASNQPQHF
TRBV20-1	TRBJ1-6	CSARDPDGPLHF